The 9 T cell receptor beta chains reported below all come from one sample, sequenced in a study of cytotoxic CD8 clonotypes in ibrutinib-treated CLL. The repertoire was sequenced with immunoSEQ multiplex PCR; TCRdb's copy has only in-frame clones and lacks some. The sample yields under 150,000 clones, more than 75% seen once. Specimen: PBMCs, collected after 36 months of ibrutinib treatment. The receptors originated from a human donor with chronic lymphocytic leukemia.

The CDR3 spells CAWSAGGTGHTEAFF. Here the CDR3 DNA reads TGTGCCTGGAGCGCGGGGGGGACAGGGCACACTGAAGCTTTCTTT. This rearrangement joins TRBV30 to TRBJ1-1, with 9 bases identical to TRBD1. The CDR3 is 15 amino acids. The ends lost 3 bases at V and 3 bases at J; junction bases unmatched: 8. Germline CDR1 is GTSNPN and CDR2 is SVGIG (reference sequence).

This clone is a singleton in its sample. The V gene is TRBV25-1, the J gene TRBJ1-5; 7 bases match TRBD1. Germline assignment: CDR1 MGHDK and CDR2 SYGVNS. V shed 2 bases and J 3 bases; nucleotides not matched to a gene: 4. This CDR3 contains 15 residues. The CDR3 spells CASSEQTGNNQPQHF. The CDR3 DNA sequence: TGTGCCAGCAGTGAACAGACAGGGAACAATCAGCCCCAGCATTTT.

This chain uses TRBV4-1 with TRBJ2-1; 8 positions match TRBD2. The CDR3 totals 20 residues. The germline V gene encodes CDR1 MGHRA and CDR2 YSYEKL. The V segment lost 1 base and the J segment 0 bases; nucleotides outside the gene matches: 14. CDR3 in DNA: TGCGCCAGCAGCCAAGGACTCCCGGGACTAGAGTTGAGCTCCTACAATGAGCAGTTCTTC. It is translated as CASSQGLPGLELSSYNEQFF.

The rearrangement links TRBV29-1 to TRBJ2-3; D possibly corresponds to TRBD1 (6 bases). There are 13 residues in the CDR3. CDR1 and CDR2 (germline): SQVTM, ANQGSEA. V dropped 3 bases and J dropped 3 bases, with 10 bases sitting between them. The CDR3 spells CSVDGQGTDTQYF. Written as DNA, the CDR3 is TGCAGCGTTGATGGGCAGGGGACAGATACGCAGTATTTT.

The chain is built from TRBV28 and TRBJ1-5; D uncertain. The CDR3 consists of 13 residues. V was pared by 6 bases and J by 2 bases, with 8 bases between. Germline CDR1 reads MDHEN; CDR2 reads SYDVKM. This CDR3 is CASRTPGNQPQHF. The CDR3 nucleotides are TGTGCCAGCAGGACACCCGGCAATCAGCCCCAGCATTTT.

This sequence joins TRBV5-1 and TRBJ2-3; D is undetermined. CDR1 is SGHRS, CDR2 YFSETQ, per germline. The germline V and J ends were trimmed by 3 bases and 4 bases, with 9 bases remaining between them. The CDR3 loop spans 13 amino acids. The CDR3 sequence: CASSWEAPDTQYF. Here the CDR3 DNA reads TGCGCCAGCAGCTGGGAAGCGCCAGATACGCAGTATTTT.

The V and J genes are TRBV4-1 and TRBJ2-7; 7 nucleotides match TRBD2. Losses at the gene ends were 1 base for V and 3 bases for J; bases not matched to a gene: 12. The V gene's germline CDR1 is MGHRA and CDR2 YSYEKL. This CDR3 has 17 amino acids. CDR3 in amino acids: CASSQGEGLRLIYEQYF. CDR3 in DNA: TGCGCCAGCAGCCAAGGGGAGGGACTACGTTTAATCTACGAGCAGTACTTC.

The J gene is TRBJ2-7, the V gene TRBV11-2; D is undetermined. The CDR3 is made up of 14 amino acids. Germline V gene sequence: CDR1 SGHAT, CDR2 FQNNGV. Trimming stripped 5 bases from V and 3 bases from J, with 14 bases between. CDR3 nucleotides: TGTGCCAGCAGCCCGTGGCCAAATAACTACGAGCAGTACTTC. Translated: CASSPWPNNYEQYF. The full variable domain, its missing parts supplied by reference TRBV11-2 and TRBJ2-7, is EAGVAQSPRYKIIEKRQSVAFWCNPISGHATLYWYQQILGQGPKLLIQFQNNGVVDDSQLPKDRFSAERLKGVDSTLKIQPAKLEDSAVYLCASSPWPNNYEQYFGPGTRLTVT.

This clone was counted a few times. The genes are TRBV29-1 and TRBJ2-3; D gene ambiguous. V was pared by 3 bases and J by 1 base, with 11 bases between. The germline CDR1 and CDR2 sequences are SQVTM and ANQGSEA. This CDR3 spans 14 amino acids. CDR3 DNA sequence: TGCAGCGTTGATTTCCCCCAGGGCACAGATACGCAGTATTTT. This gives the protein CSVDFPQGTDTQYF.